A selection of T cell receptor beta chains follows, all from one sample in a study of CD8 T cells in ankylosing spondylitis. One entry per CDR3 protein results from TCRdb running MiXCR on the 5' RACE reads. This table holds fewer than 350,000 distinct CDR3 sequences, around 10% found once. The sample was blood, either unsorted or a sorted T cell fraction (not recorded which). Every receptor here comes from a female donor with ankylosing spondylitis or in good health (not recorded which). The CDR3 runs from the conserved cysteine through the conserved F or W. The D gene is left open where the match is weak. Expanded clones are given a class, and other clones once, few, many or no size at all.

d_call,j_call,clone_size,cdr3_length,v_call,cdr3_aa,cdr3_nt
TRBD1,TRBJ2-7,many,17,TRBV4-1,CASSPPHPGQGHYEQYF,TGCGCCAGCAGCCCGCCCCATCCTGGACAGGGACACTACGAGCAGTACTTC
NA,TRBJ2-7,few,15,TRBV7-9,CASSFSRLDSYEQYF,TGTGCCAGCAGCTTCTCCAGGCTGGATTCCTACGAGCAGTACTTC
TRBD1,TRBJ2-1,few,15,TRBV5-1,CASSLRTGPEDEQFF,TGCGCCAGCAGCCTACGGACAGGGCCAGAGGATGAGCAGTTCTTC
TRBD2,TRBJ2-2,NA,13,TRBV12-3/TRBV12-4,CASSPQDGGGLFF,TGTGCCAGCAGCCCGCAGGACGGCGGGGGGCTGTTTTTT
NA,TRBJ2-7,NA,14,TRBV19,CASSQRVSSYEQYF,TGTGCCAGTAGCCAGAGGGTAAGCTCCTACGAGCAGTACTTC
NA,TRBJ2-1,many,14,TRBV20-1,CSAIRPSSYNEQFF,TGCAGTGCTATTCGCCCGAGCTCCTACAATGAGCAGTTCTTC
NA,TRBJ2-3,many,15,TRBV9,CASSVVGGNTDTQYF,TGTGCCAGCAGCGTAGTTGGAGGGAACACAGATACGCAGTATTTT
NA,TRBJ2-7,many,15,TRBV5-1,CASSLYGGNTYEQYF,TGCGCCAGCAGCCTATACGGCGGGAACACCTACGAGCAGTACTTC
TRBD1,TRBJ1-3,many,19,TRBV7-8,CASSPSPGTGVSSGNTIYF,TGTGCCAGCAGCCCCAGTCCCGGGACAGGGGTGAGCTCTGGAAACACCATATATTTT
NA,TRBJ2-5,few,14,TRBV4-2,CASSQDFGMETQYF,TGTGCCAGCAGCCAAGATTTTGGGATGGAGACCCAGTACTTC
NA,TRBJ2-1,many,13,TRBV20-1,CSPGADSYNEQFF,TGCAGTCCCGGCGCCGACTCCTACAATGAGCAGTTCTTC
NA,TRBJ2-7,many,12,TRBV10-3,CATMGTIYEQYF,TGTGCCACGATGGGCACCATCTACGAGCAGTACTTC
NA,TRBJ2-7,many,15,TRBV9,CASSAVADSFYEQYF,TGTGCCAGCAGCGCCGTCGCGGACAGCTTCTACGAGCAGTACTTC
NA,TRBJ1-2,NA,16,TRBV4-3,CASSQELARQIYGYTF,TGCGCCAGCAGCCAAGAGTTGGCCAGGCAAATCTATGGCTACACCTTC
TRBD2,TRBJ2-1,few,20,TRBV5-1,CASSLGVGTSASFPYNEQFF,TGCGCCAGCAGCCTGGGGGTCGGGACTAGCGCCTCTTTTCCCTACAATGAGCAGTTCTTC
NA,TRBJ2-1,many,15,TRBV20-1,CSARPLQGTYNEQFF,TGCAGTGCTAGACCCCTACAGGGAACCTACAATGAGCAGTTCTTC
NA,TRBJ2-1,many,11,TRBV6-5,CASSYGVGQFF,TGTGCCAGCAGTTACGGAGTGGGGCAGTTCTTC
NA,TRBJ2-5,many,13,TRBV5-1,CASSRGGTETQYF,TGCGCCAGCAGCAGAGGGGGAACGGAGACCCAGTACTTC
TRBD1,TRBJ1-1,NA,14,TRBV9,CASSETGWKTEAFF,TGTGCCAGCAGCGAGACAGGGTGGAAAACTGAAGCTTTCTTT
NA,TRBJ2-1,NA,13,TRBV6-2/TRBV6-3,CASSVTRTNEQFF,TGTGCCAGCAGTGTTACGCGGACCAATGAGCAGTTCTTC
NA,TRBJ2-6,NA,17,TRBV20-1,CSALRQPLTSGANVLTF,TGCAGTGCTCTAAGACAGCCATTGACCTCTGGGGCCAACGTCCTGACTTTC
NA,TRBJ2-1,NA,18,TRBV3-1,CTSSSRWGNIPSYNEQFF,TGTACCAGCAGTTCCCGCTGGGGGAATATTCCATCCTACAATGAGCAGTTCTTC
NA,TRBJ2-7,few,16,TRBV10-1,CASSGPLGQSRYEQYF,TGCGCCAGCAGTGGTCCCTTAGGACAGAGTCGGTACGAGCAGTACTTC
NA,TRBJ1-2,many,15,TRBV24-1,CATSATTGSLWSYTF,TGTGCCACCAGTGCCACGACAGGTTCTCTATGGAGCTACACCTTC
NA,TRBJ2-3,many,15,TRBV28,CASSPSGTRTDTQYF,TGTGCCAGCAGTCCCTCCGGGACTCGGACAGATACGCAGTATTTT
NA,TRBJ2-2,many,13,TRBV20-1,CSATRAITGELFF,TGCAGTGCTACCAGGGCCATTACCGGGGAGCTGTTTTTT
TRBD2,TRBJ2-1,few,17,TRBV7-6,CASSPQGLVVSYNEQFF,TGTGCCAGCAGCCCCCAGGGACTAGTGGTGTCCTACAATGAGCAGTTCTTC
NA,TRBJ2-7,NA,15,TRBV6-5,CASSYWDYSSYEQYF,TGTGCCAGCAGTTACTGGGATTATAGCTCCTACGAGCAGTACTTC
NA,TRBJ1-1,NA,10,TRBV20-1,CSASRDTAFF,TGCAGTGCTTCCCGGGACACGGCTTTCTTT
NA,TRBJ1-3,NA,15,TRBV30,CAWSSRLAAGNTIYF,TGTGCCTGGAGTTCCAGGCTGGCGGCTGGAAACACCATATATTTT
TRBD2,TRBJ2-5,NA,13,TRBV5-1,CASSDSGIGTQYF,TGCGCCAGCAGTGATAGCGGGATAGGAACCCAGTACTTC
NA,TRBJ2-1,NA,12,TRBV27,CASSFGFDEQFF,TGTGCCAGCAGTTTTGGGTTCGATGAGCAGTTCTTC
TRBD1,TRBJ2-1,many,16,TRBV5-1,CASSLWDRVMNNEQFF,TGCGCCAGCAGTTTATGGGACAGGGTGATGAACAATGAGCAGTTCTTC
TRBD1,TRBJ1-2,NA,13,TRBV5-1,CASSLRWDRGYTF,TGCGCCAGCAGCTTGAGGTGGGACAGAGGCTACACCTTC
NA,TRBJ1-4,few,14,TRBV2,CASRKQGTNEKLFF,TGTGCCAGCAGGAAGCAGGGGACTAATGAAAAACTGTTTTTT
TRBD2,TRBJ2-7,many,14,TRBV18,CASSPISGSFEQYF,TGTGCCAGCTCACCTATAAGCGGGAGCTTTGAGCAGTACTTC
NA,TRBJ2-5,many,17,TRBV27,CASSLTPQTGSQETQYF,TGTGCCAGCAGTTTAACTCCTCAAACAGGTTCCCAAGAGACCCAGTACTTC
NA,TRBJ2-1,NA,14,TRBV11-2,CASNGQDTYNEQFF,TGTGCCAGCAATGGGCAGGATACCTACAATGAGCAGTTCTTC
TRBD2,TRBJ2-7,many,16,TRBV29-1,CSVVTSGGSSSYEQYF,TGCAGCGTTGTAACTAGCGGGGGCTCGAGCTCCTACGAGCAGTACTTC
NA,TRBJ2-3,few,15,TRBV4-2,CASSQDFTTKDTQYF,TGTGCCAGCAGCCAAGATTTTACGACTAAAGATACGCAGTATTTT
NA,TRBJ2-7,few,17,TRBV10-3,CAISDRAIREEPYEQYF,TGTGCCATCAGTGATAGGGCCATAAGGGAGGAGCCTTACGAGCAGTACTTC
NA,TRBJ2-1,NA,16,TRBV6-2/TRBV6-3,CASSYGVADSYNEQFF,TGTGCCAGCAGTTACGGGGTAGCGGACTCCTACAATGAGCAGTTCTTC